The clone carrying this T cell receptor (beta chain) was detected once. Its antigen is unidentified. These data belong to a study of identifying expanded T cells in peripheral blood. The data were produced by immunoSEQ multiplex PCR, yet TCRdb's version contains in-frame clones alone and is incomplete. The sample includes about 83,000 clones, about 91% seen only once; the top ten take 2.5% to 3.5%. Germline V gene data show CDR1 as SNHLY and CDR2 as FYNNEI. The CDR3 loop spans 14 amino acids. V was clipped by 2 bases and J by 4 bases, with 11 bases between them. Study-level points and caveats: Differentially abundant clones: around 1.1 between replicates, 16.4 at approximately two weeks, less than 20 at four. Across healthy donors, higher total template counts meant significantly greater approximately 2-week count variance.

The TCR comes from a person aged 18 to 69 in good health. Sample: blood. V is TRBV2 and J is TRBJ1-1, with D possibly being TRBD1 (5 bases). The CDR3 is CASSERQGITEAFF. The CDR3 coding sequence is TGTGCCAGCAGTGAAAGGCAGGGAATCACTGAAGCTTTCTTT.